One sample yielded the 10 T cell receptor beta chains listed below, sequenced in a study of cytotoxic CD8 clonotypes in ibrutinib-treated CLL. Data came from immunoSEQ multiplex PCR; TCRdb stores just in-frame clones and leaves some out. The sample records 35,000 to 45,000 clones, 71% being singletons. Specimen: PBMCs, collected at disease progression, from a patient treated with ibrutinib. The receptors come from a human donor with chronic lymphocytic leukemia.

The chain has TRBV4-1 and TRBJ2-7, with 8 positions matching TRBD1. Per germline, CDR1 MGHRA and CDR2 YSYEKL. V was pared by 1 base and J by 3 bases, with 5 bases of the junction left unmatched. CDR3 length: 15 amino acids. CDR3 nucleotides: TGCGCCAGCAGCCAAGCTTGGGGACAGGTCTACGAGCAGTACTTC. Amino acids: CASSQAWGQVYEQYF.

The rearrangement uses TRBV2 and TRBJ2-4; perhaps TRBD1 as D (6 bases). This CDR3 comprises 16 residues. V was clipped by 2 bases and J by 1 base, with 12 bases between them. Per the germline V gene, CDR1 is SNHLY and CDR2 is FYNNEI. Here the CDR3 reads CASSERMGAAKNIQYF. The CDR3 region has the DNA TGTGCCAGCAGTGAAAGAATGGGGGCTGCCAAAAACATTCAGTACTTC. The full variable domain, in which reference TRBV2 and TRBJ2-4 provide the parts outside the CDR3, is EPEVTQTPSHQVTQMGQEVILRCVPISNHLYFYWYRQILGQKVEFLVSFYNNEISEKSEIFDDQFSVERPDGSNFTLKIRSTKLEDSAMYFCASSERMGAAKNIQYFGAGTRLSVL.

The gene calls are TRBV2 and TRBJ2-1; 8 nucleotides match TRBD1. The germline V gene has CDR1 SNHLY and CDR2 FYNNEI. The CDR3 loop spans 16 amino acids. With V trimmed by 3 bases and J by 5 bases, 9 bases remained unmatched. Written as DNA, the CDR3 is TGTGCCAGCAGTGATGGCGACAGGGGAGGACACAATGAGCAGTTCTTC. Its protein product is CASSDGDRGGHNEQFF.

The V and J genes are TRBV4-1 and TRBJ2-7; 7 nucleotides line up with TRBD1. CDR1 MGHRA and CDR2 YSYEKL come from the germline V gene. The CDR3 is 15 amino acids. Trimming removed 4 bases from V and 4 bases from J; junction bases left unmatched: 10. In DNA, the CDR3 is TGCGCCAGCAGCCTTTTTACAGGGGAAGGGTACGAGCAGTACTTC. Protein sequence: CASSLFTGEGYEQYF.

CDR3 nucleotides: TGTGCCAGCACGCCACAGGAGGGAGCCGAAGGAAAACTGTTTTTT. Amino acids: CASTPQEGAEGKLFF. The V and J genes are TRBV7-9 and TRBJ1-4, with TRBD1 as a possible D gene (5 bases). Trimming removed 7 bases at V and 10 bases at J, with 22 bases between. The CDR3 covers 15 residues. Per germline, CDR1 SEHNR and CDR2 FQNEAQ (reference sequence).

CDR3 protein: CASSPQGVGGNTIYF. As DNA, the CDR3 is TGTGCCAGTAGCCCCCAGGGAGTTGGCGGAAACACCATATATTTT. The rearrangement links TRBV19 to TRBJ1-3, with D possibly being TRBD1 (5 bases). Germline V CDR1 and CDR2: LNHDA, SQIVND (reference sequence). Trimming took 6 bases from V and 4 from J, leaving 16 bases between them. CDR3 length: 15 amino acids.

The gene calls are TRBV29-1 and TRBJ1-4; 9 positions agree with TRBD1. The CDR3 spans 13 residues. J was trimmed by 6 bases and V by 6 bases; bases with no gene match: 5. Germline lookup yields CDR1 SQVTM and CDR2 ANQGSEA. Here the CDR3 DNA reads TGCAGCGTCGAGACAGGGGGGGATGAAAAACTGTTTTTT. It translates to CSVETGGDEKLFF.

The J gene is TRBJ2-5, the V gene TRBV5-1, with 8 bases that match TRBD2. V trimming: 4 bases; J trimming: 4 bases; junction bases outside the gene matches: 12. The germline V gene has CDR1 SGHRS and CDR2 YFSETQ. This CDR3 spans 16 amino acids. CDR3 in DNA: TGCGCCAGCAGCCCGCGGCGGCGGGGGGAGGGAGAGACCCAGTACTTC. This sequence encodes CASSPRRRGEGETQYF.

With respect to this clone: This sample also contains other DNA sequences that code for the same CDR3. The chain carries TRBV15 and TRBJ1-5; the match to TRBD1 covers 7 bases. Germline assignment: CDR1 LNHNV and CDR2 YYDKDF (reference sequence). CDR3 length: 14 amino acids. J lost 6 bases, V lost 0 bases, and 2 bases had no gene match. DNA of the CDR3: TGTGCCACCAGCAGAGAAGGGGGCGGTCAGCCCCAGCATTTT. It yields the protein CATSREGGGQPQHF.

The V gene is TRBV9, the J gene TRBJ1-4; possibly TRBD1 for D (5 bases). V was pared by 0 bases and J by 12 bases, with 9 bases between. Germline V lookup: CDR1 SGDLS, CDR2 YYNGEE. The CDR3 has 12 amino acids. CDR3 sequence: CASSVAEGELFF. CDR3 in DNA: TGTGCCAGCAGCGTAGCAGAAGGGGAACTGTTTTTT.